This note documents a single TCR beta chain sequence. No antigen is known for it. The data were taken from a study of shared clonotypes between healthy human individuals. TCRdb's copy holds only in-frame clones and misses some; the assay was immunoSEQ multiplex PCR. In the table there are 2 million to 2.5 million clones, almost 96% of which are singletons. General study findings and limits: Since donors were few, the genetic and exposure-history diversity represented was limited.

Germline CDR1 and CDR2: MGHRA and YSYEKL. The CDR3 loop spans 17 amino acids. After removal of 1 base from V and 2 bases from J, the junction contained 5 bases not matched to a gene. V usage is TRBV4-1 and J usage is TRBJ2-6; 7 nucleotides agree with TRBD1. Sequenced input: naive CD4+ T cells sorted from blood. Subset noted: CD45RA+ positively selected. The source is a man aged 18 to 30 in good health. The CDR3 DNA reads as TGCGCCAGCAGCCAAGCAGGACAGGCTCCTGGGGCCAACGTCCTGACTTTC. Protein: CASSQAGQAPGANVLTF.